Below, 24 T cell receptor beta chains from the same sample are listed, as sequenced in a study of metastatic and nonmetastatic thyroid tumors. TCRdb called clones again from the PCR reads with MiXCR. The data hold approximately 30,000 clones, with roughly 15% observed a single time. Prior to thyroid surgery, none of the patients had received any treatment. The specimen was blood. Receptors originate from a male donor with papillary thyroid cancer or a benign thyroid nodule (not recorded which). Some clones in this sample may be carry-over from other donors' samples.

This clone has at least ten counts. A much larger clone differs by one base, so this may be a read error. CDR3 region: CASSLTLRSHNEQFF. In nucleotides, the CDR3 is TGTGCCAGCAGTTTAACGTTGCGGTCCCACAATGAGCAGTTCTTC. The rearrangement joins TRBV28 to TRBJ2-1; D unclear. From germline, CDR1 is MDHEN and CDR2 SYDVKM. V was shortened by 2 bases and J by 5 bases, with 13 bases between the two germline ends. This CDR3 contains 15 residues.

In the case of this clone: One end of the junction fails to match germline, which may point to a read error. The CDR3 nucleotides read TGTGCCGGCAGCCCAGAGAGGCGCGCGGGAGTCACTCACGAGCAGTACTTT. Translating gives CAGSPERRAGVTHEQYF. This chain joins TRBV11-2 and TRBJ2-7, with 7 bases matching TRBD2. This CDR3 comprises 17 residues. Germline V gives CDR1 SGHAT, CDR2 FQNNGV.

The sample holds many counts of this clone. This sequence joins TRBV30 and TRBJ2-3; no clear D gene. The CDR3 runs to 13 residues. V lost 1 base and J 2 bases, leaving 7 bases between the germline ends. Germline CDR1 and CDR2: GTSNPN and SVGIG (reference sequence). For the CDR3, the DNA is TGTGCCTGGAGTGCCTCAGACACAGATACGCAGTATTTT. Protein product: CAWSASDTDTQYF.

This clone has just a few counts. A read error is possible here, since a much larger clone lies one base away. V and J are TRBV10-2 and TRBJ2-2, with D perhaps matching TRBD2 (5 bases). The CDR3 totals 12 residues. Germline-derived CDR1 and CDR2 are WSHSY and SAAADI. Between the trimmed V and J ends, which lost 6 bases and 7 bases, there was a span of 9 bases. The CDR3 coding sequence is TGCGCCAGCAGCCGGACTTGCGGGGAGCTGTTTTTT. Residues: CASSRTCGELFF.

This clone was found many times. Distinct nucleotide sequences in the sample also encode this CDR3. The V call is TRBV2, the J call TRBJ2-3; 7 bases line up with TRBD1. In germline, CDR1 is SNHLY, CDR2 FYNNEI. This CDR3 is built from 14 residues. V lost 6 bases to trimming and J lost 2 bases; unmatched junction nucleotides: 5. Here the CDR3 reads CASRRQGPTDTQYF. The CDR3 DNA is TGTGCCAGCAGAAGACAGGGCCCCACAGATACGCAGTATTTT. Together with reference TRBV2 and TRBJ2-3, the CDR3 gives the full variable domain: EPEVTQTPSHQVTQMGQEVILRCVPISNHLYFYWYRQILGQKVEFLVSFYNNEISEKSEIFDDQFSVERPDGSNFTLKIRSTKLEDSAMYFCASRRQGPTDTQYFGPGTRLTVL.

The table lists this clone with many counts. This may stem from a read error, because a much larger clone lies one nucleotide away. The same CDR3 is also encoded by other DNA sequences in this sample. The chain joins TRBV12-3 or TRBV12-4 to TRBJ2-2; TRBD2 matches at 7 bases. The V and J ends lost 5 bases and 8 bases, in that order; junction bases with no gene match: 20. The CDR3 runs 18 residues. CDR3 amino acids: CASSSDRRRLAGGGELFF. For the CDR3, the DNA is TGTGCCAGCAGTAGTGACCGGCGACGACTAGCTGGGGGTGGGGAGCTGTTTTTT.

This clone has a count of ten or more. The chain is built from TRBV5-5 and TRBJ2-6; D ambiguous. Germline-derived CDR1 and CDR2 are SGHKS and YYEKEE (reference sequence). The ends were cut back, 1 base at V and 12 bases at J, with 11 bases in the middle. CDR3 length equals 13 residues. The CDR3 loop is CASSLSINVVLTF. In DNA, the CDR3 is TGTGCCAGCAGCTTGTCCATCAACGTCGTCCTGACTTTC.

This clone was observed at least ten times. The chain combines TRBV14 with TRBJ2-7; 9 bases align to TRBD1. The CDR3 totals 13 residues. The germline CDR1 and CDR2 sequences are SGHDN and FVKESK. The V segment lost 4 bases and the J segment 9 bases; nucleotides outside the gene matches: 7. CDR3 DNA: TGTGCCAGCAGCCTGGGACAGGGAAAAAGGCAGTACTTC. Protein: CASSLGQGKRQYF.

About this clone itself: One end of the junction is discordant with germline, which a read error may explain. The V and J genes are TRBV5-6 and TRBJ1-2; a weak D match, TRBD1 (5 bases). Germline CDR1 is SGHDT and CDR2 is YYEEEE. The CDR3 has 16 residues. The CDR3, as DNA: TGTGCCAGTAGCTTGCTGCCGGGACTGGGATTCTATGGCTACACCTTC. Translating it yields CASSLLPGLGFYGYTF.

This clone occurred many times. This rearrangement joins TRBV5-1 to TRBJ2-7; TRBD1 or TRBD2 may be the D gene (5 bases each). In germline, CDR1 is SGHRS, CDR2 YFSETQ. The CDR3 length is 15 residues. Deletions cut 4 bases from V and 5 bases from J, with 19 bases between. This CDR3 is CASSPRGTFGNEQYF. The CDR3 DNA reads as TGCGCCAGCAGCCCCCGAGGGACCTTCGGCAACGAGCAGTACTTC.

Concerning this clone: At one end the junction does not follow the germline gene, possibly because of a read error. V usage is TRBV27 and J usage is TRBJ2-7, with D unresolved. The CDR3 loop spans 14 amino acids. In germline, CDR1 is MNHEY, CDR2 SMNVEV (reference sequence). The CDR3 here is CAISLTVSSYEQYF. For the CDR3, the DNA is TGTGCCATCAGTTTAACAGTGAGCTCCTACGAGCAGTACTTC.

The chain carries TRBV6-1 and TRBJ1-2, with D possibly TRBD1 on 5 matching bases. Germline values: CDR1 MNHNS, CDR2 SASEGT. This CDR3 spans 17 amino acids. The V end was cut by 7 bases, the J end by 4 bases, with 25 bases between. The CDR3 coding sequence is TGTGCCAGCACCGAAGGGGAAGGGCTGTTTCCTAGCTATGGCTACACCTTC. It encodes CASTEGEGLFPSYGYTF.

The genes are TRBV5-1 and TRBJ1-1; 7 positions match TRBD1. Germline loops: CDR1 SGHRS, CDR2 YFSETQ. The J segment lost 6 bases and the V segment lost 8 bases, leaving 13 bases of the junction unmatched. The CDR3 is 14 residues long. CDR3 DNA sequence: TGCGCCAGATGCCAGGGGGACGGACGGGCTGAAGCTTTCTTT. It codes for CARCQGDGRAEAFF.

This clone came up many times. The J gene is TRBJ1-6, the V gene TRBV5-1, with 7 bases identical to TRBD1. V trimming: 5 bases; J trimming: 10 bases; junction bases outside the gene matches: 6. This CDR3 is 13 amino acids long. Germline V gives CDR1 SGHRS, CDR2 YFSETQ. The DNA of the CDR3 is TGCGCCAGCAGGGGCGACAGGGACTCACCCCTCCACTTT. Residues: CASRGDRDSPLHF.

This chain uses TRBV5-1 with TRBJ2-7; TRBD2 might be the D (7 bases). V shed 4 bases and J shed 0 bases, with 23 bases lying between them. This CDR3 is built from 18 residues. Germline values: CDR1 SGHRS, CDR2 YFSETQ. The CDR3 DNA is TGCGCCAGCAGCGGCGGGCGGGGGCTAGCGAGAAGCTCCTACGAGCAGTACTTC. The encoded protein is CASSGGRGLARSSYEQYF.

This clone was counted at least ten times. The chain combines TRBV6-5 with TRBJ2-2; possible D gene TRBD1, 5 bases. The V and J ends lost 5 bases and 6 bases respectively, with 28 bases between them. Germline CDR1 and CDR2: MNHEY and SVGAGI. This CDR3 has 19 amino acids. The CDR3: CASSTNRMRPQGGAGELFF. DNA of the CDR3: TGTGCCAGCAGTACCAATAGGATGCGCCCCCAGGGCGGCGCCGGGGAGCTGTTTTTT.

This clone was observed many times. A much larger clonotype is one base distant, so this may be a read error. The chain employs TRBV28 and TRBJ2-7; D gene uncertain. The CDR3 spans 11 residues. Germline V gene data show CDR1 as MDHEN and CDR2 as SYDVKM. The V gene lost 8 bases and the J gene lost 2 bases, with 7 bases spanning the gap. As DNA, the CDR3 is TGTGCCAGCGGCAGACCCTACGAGCAGTACTTC. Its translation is CASGRPYEQYF.

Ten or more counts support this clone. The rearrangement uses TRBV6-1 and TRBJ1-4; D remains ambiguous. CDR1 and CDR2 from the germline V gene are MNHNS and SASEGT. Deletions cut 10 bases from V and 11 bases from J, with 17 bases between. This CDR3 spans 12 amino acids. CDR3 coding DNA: TGTGCCACGAAGCGGGGTTCGGAGAAACTGTTTTTT. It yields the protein CATKRGSEKLFF.

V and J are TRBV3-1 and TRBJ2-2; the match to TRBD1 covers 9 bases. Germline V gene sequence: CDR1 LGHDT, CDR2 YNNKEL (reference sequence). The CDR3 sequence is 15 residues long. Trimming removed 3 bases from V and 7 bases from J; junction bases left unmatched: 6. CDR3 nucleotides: TGTGCCAGCAGCCACCATGGGACAGGGAGCGGGGAGCTGTTTTTT. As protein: CASSHHGTGSGELFF.

The CDR3 sequence is CASSYPGQGAGYTF. CDR3 bases: TGTGCCAGCAGTTATCCGGGACAGGGGGCCGGCTACACCTTC. This chain uses TRBV28 with TRBJ1-2, with TRBD1 identical over 12 bases. Losses at the gene ends were 4 bases for V and 8 bases for J; bases not matched to a gene: 5. Germline assignment: CDR1 MDHEN and CDR2 SYDVKM. There are 14 residues in the CDR3.

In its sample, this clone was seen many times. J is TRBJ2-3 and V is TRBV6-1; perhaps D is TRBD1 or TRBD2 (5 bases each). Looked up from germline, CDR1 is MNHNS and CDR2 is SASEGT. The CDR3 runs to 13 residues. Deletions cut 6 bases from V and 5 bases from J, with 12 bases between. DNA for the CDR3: TGTGCCAGCAGGGGACCCAGTGAAGATACGCAGTATTTT. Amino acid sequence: CASRGPSEDTQYF.

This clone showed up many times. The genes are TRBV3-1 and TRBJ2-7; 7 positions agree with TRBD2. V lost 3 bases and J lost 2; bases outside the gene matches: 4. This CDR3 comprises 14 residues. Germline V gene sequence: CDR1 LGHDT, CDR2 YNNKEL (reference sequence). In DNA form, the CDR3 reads TGTGCCAGCAGCCATACTAGCGTGGCCTACGAGCAGTACTTC. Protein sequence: CASSHTSVAYEQYF.

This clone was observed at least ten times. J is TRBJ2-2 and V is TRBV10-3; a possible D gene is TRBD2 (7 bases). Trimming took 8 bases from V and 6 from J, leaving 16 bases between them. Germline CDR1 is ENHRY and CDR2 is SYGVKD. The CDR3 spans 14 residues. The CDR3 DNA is TGTGCCATCGGAGCAGGGGAGGGGTCCGGGGAGCTGTTTTTT. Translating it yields CAIGAGEGSGELFF.

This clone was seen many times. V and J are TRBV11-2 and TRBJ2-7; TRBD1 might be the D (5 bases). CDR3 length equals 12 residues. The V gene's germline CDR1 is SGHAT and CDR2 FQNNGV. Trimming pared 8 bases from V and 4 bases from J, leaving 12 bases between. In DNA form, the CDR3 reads TGTGCCAGCTCGAAGGGGTTATACGAGCAGTACTTC. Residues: CASSKGLYEQYF.